The clone carrying this T cell receptor beta chain has more than one count but fewer than ten. Its specificity is not known. These data are taken from a study of Ad26.COV2.S vaccination and SARS-CoV-2 variants. Study details: Vaccine-arm donor from the placebo-controlled COV1001 Ad26.COV2.S trial. Intramuscularly, Ad26.COV2.S was given either once or twice, 56 days apart. General study results and limits: Non-spike TCR breadth did not differ much between vaccine and placebo recipients. Researchers cautioned that TCR breadth and depth analyses may have underestimated total T cell responses.

The treatment: around 19 received Ad26.COV2.S at low or high dose, single or two shots; about 5 received placebo; per-sample allocation not given. Sampling happened 63 days after the first vaccine or placebo injection. The germline V and J ends were trimmed by 2 bases and 4 bases, with 9 bases remaining between them. This CDR3 has 13 amino acids. CDR1 and CDR2 from the germline V gene are GTSNPN and SVGIG (reference sequence). The table came from immunoSEQ multiplex PCR; TCRdb's copy has only in-frame clones and leaves some out. The table shows around 310,000 clones, with under 90% occurring only once.

This specimen consisted of peripheral blood, obtained in a trial of Ad26.COV2.S vaccine versus placebo. This receptor was identified in a person between 18 and 65 years old who received the Ad26.COV2.S COVID-19 vaccine or a placebo. The chain joins TRBV30 to TRBJ1-5, with D tentatively TRBD1 (5 bases). The CDR3 DNA sequence: TGTGCCTGGAGTTGGGACTCGAATCAGCCCCAGCATTTT. Protein: CAWSWDSNQPQHF.